Each of the 28 T cell receptor beta chains below was sequenced from the same sample in a study of T cells in Graves' hyperthyroidism and ophthalmopathy. TCR beta CDR3 sequences were amplified from RNA transcripts. The HTBI primer set served for first-round RT-PCR of the TCR CDR3. One entry per CDR3 protein results from TCRdb running MiXCR on the multiplex PCR reads. The table lists more than 300,000 distinct CDR3 sequences, about 14% of them singletons. The sequencing sample was made of blood. The origin of the receptors is a woman aged 25 to 39 with Graves' hyperthyroidism.

This clonotype was observed at least ten times. The chain is built from TRBV2 and TRBJ2-7; no reliable D call. Germline values: CDR1 SNHLY, CDR2 FYNNEI. V lost 7 bases and J lost 2, with 18 bases in between. The CDR3 is 15 residues long. The CDR3: CASIPTEPRAYEQYF. In DNA form, the CDR3 reads TGTGCCAGCATTCCTACAGAGCCCCGGGCCTACGAGCAGTACTTC.

This clonotype came up many times. This sequence joins TRBV10-3 and TRBJ1-6; tentative D call: TRBD1 (6 bases). CDR1 ENHRY and CDR2 SYGVKD come from the germline V gene. The CDR3 is 16 amino acids. V lost 4 bases to trimming and J lost 10 bases, with 20 bases between them. The CDR3 sequence: CAISVREGGARSPLHF. The CDR3 bases are TGTGCCATCAGTGTCCGCGAAGGGGGAGCTAGGTCACCCCTCCACTTT.

This clonotype appeared many times. The J gene is TRBJ2-5, the V gene TRBV12-3 or TRBV12-4; weak D call: TRBD2 (5 bases). The CDR3 extends over 13 amino acids. The V end lost 6 bases, the J end lost 5 bases, and 13 bases lay between the germline ends. CDR3 protein: CASRRDGGETQYF. The CDR3 nucleotides read TGTGCCAGCAGGCGAGATGGAGGCGAGACCCAGTACTTC.

J is TRBJ2-7 and V is TRBV5-6; D is uncertain. Germline V gene data show CDR1 as SGHDT and CDR2 as YYEEEE. The CDR3 is 12 amino acids. Trimming removed 4 bases at V and 6 bases at J, with 11 bases between. CDR3 bases: TGTGCCAGCAGCCAGAGTCCAGGCGAGCAGTACTTC. Protein sequence: CASSQSPGEQYF.

Ten or more counts support this clonotype. The genes are TRBV28 and TRBJ2-2; possibly TRBD2 for D (5 bases). With 3 bases removed from V and 0 bases from J, the gap between germline ends came to 11 bases. Germline CDR1 and CDR2: MDHEN and SYDVKM. The CDR3 consists of 16 residues. CDR3 sequence reads: CASSFLSGTNTGELFF. CDR3 coding DNA: TGTGCCAGCAGTTTTCTGTCCGGGACGAACACCGGGGAGCTGTTTTTT. The entire variable domain, with the rest obtained from reference TRBV28 and TRBJ2-2, is as follows: DVKVTQSSRYLVKRTGEKVFLECVQDMDHENMFWYRQDPGLGLRLIYFSYDVKMKEKGDIPEGYSVSREKKERFSLILESASTNQTSMYLCASSFLSGTNTGELFFGEGSRLTVL.

This chain links TRBV29-1 with TRBJ2-5; 7 bases line up with TRBD1. Germline CDR1 reads SQVTM; CDR2 reads ANQGSEA. V was pared by 1 base and J by 6 bases, with 8 bases of the junction left unmatched. The CDR3 loop spans 14 amino acids. As DNA, the CDR3 is TGCAGCGTTGAAGGTGGGGACAGTGCCCAGACCCAGTACTTC. Translated: CSVEGGDSAQTQYF. Full variable domain (remainder filled in from reference TRBV29-1 and TRBJ2-5): SAVISQKPSRDICQRGTSLTIQCQVDSQVTMMFWYRQQPGQSLTLIATANQGSEATYESGFVIDKFPISRPNLTFSTLTVSNMSPEDSSIYLCSVEGGDSAQTQYFGPGTRLLVL.

V and J are TRBV20-1 and TRBJ2-1, with a possible D match to TRBD2 (5 bases). Germline lookup yields CDR1 DFQATT and CDR2 SNEGSKA (reference sequence). The CDR3 spans 13 residues. The V end was cut by 5 bases, the J end by 5 bases, with 13 bases between. The CDR3 is CSAGSPRDNEQFF. Written as DNA, the CDR3 is TGCAGTGCTGGTTCCCCGAGGGACAATGAGCAGTTCTTC.

This clonotype was seen many times. The chain joins TRBV2 to TRBJ2-1; TRBD1 matches at 8 bases. Germline V gene data show CDR1 as SNHLY and CDR2 as FYNNEI. Trimming took 6 bases from V and 6 from J; bases not matched to a gene: 10. CDR3 length: 15 amino acids. In DNA, the CDR3 is TGTGCCAGCAGGGATACAGGGGGACGGAGCAATGAGCAGTTCTTC. It codes for CASRDTGGRSNEQFF.

This clonotype was picked up many times. The chain recombines TRBV2 with TRBJ2-1; 7 nucleotides align to TRBD2. There are 14 residues in the CDR3. Germline trimming cut 7 bases from V and 3 bases from J; bases unmatched to any gene: 6. Germline assignment: CDR1 SNHLY and CDR2 FYNNEI. The CDR3 DNA reads TGTGCCAGCAAGCCTAGCGGTTACTACAATGAGCAGTTCTTC. Translation gives CASKPSGYYNEQFF. The whole variable domain, filled in from reference TRBV2 and TRBJ2-1, reads EPEVTQTPSHQVTQMGQEVILRCVPISNHLYFYWYRQILGQKVEFLVSFYNNEISEKSEIFDDQFSVERPDGSNFTLKIRSTKLEDSAMYFCASKPSGYYNEQFFGPGTRLTVL.

The chain recombines TRBV20-1 with TRBJ2-1; 9 bases are a match to TRBD2. The length of the CDR3 is 15 residues. With 3 bases clipped from V and 4 bases from J, the junction kept 7 bases outside the gene matches. Germline CDR1 reads DFQATT; CDR2 reads SNEGSKA (reference sequence). CDR3 nucleotide sequence: TGCAGTGCTAGCCCCGGCGGGAGGGGGTACAATGAGCAGTTCTTC. Translated: CSASPGGRGYNEQFF.

This clonotype was picked up a small number of times. V usage is TRBV24-1 and J usage is TRBJ2-1; D may be TRBD2 (8 bases). V lost 5 bases, J lost 8 bases, and 24 bases lay in between. The CDR3 contains 17 residues. Germline V gene sequence: CDR1 KGHDR, CDR2 SFDVKD. The CDR3 spells CATSVPSGGLGRDEQFF. CDR3 nucleotide sequence: TGTGCCACCAGTGTCCCCTCAGGGGGACTAGGACGGGATGAGCAGTTCTTC.

This clonotype was picked up many times. CDR3 loop: CASSETRDFYYEQYF. In DNA form, the CDR3 reads TGTGCCAGCAGTGAAACGCGGGACTTCTATTACGAGCAGTACTTC. The chain employs TRBV2 and TRBJ2-7, with TRBD2 as a possible D gene (6 bases). Germline loops: CDR1 SNHLY, CDR2 FYNNEI. The CDR3 runs to 15 residues. V shed 2 bases and J shed 4 bases, with 15 bases lying between them.

The J gene is TRBJ2-7, the V gene TRBV20-1; perhaps TRBD1 as D (5 bases). Germline CDR1 and CDR2: DFQATT and SNEGSKA (reference sequence). CDR3 size: 12 residues. Trimming took off 3 bases at V and 1 base at J, with 7 bases between the two ends. CDR3 coding DNA: TGCAGTGCTAGTTCAGGGTCCTACGAGCAGTACTTC. Translation: CSASSGSYEQYF.

This clonotype was counted a few times. The chain combines TRBV24-1 with TRBJ2-1; D gene ambiguous. The germline V and J ends were trimmed by 3 bases and 9 bases, with 5 bases remaining between them. Germline lookup yields CDR1 KGHDR and CDR2 SFDVKD. This CDR3 has 11 amino acids. DNA for the CDR3: TGTGCCACCAGTGATGCCGGTGAGCAGTTCTTC. Translated: CATSDAGEQFF.

Comment on this clonotype: This may stem from a read error, because a much larger clone lies one nucleotide away. This sequence joins TRBV28 and TRBJ2-1; D remains ambiguous. V was pared by 7 bases and J by 4 bases, with 8 bases between. Germline CDR1 reads MDHEN; CDR2 reads SYDVKM. CDR3 length: 12 residues. CDR3 residues: CASISRYNEQFF. The CDR3 region has the DNA TGTGCCAGCATTTCCCGGTACAATGAGCAGTTCTTC. Using reference TRBV28 and TRBJ2-1 for the parts outside the CDR3, the full variable domain is DVKVTQSSRYLVKRTGEKVFLECVQDMDHENMFWYRQDPGLGLRLIYFSYDVKMKEKGDIPEGYSVSREKKERFSLILESASTNQTSMYLCASISRYNEQFFGPGTRLTVL.

At least ten counts were recorded for this clonotype. The rearrangement links TRBV7-9 to TRBJ2-1, with 11 bases lining up with TRBD2. The length of the CDR3 is 19 residues. CDR1 SEHNR and CDR2 FQNEAQ come from the germline V gene (reference sequence). Trimming at V came to 5 bases and at J to 8 bases, leaving 20 bases not matched to a gene. Written as DNA, the CDR3 is TGTGCCAGCAGCGCGAGGAACGCGATGACTAGCGGGAAATTCGATGAGCAGTTCTTC. Its translation is CASSARNAMTSGKFDEQFF.

A few counts support this clonotype. The chain links TRBV3-1 to TRBJ1-1; D possibly corresponds to TRBD1 (5 bases). The germline V and J ends were trimmed by 6 bases and 8 bases, with 13 bases remaining between them. Germline V gene data show CDR1 as LGHDT and CDR2 as YNNKEL (reference sequence). The CDR3 has 12 amino acids. CDR3 region: CASSPTGQEAFF. CDR3 DNA: TGTGCCAGCAGTCCAACAGGTCAAGAAGCTTTCTTT.

This clonotype occurred many times. This rearrangement joins TRBV27 to TRBJ2-2; D remains ambiguous. From germline, CDR1 is MNHEY and CDR2 SMNVEV (reference sequence). V was trimmed by 5 bases and J by 3 bases, leaving 19 bases between them. CDR3 length equals 17 residues. The CDR3 here is CASSASPTLYDTGELFF. The CDR3 nucleotides read TGTGCCAGCAGTGCCTCCCCGACCCTTTATGACACCGGGGAGCTGTTTTTT.

This clonotype occurred many times. The chain links TRBV11-2 to TRBJ2-7; D is possibly TRBD2 (5 bases). V lost 5 bases and J 5 bases, leaving 13 bases between the germline ends. The CDR3 runs to 13 residues. CDR1 is SGHAT and CDR2 is FQNNGV in the germline V gene. The CDR3 bases are TGTGCCAGCAGCCCGGGAACCGGGAACGAGCAGTACTTC. Translating it yields CASSPGTGNEQYF.

Ten or more counts support this clonotype. The chain carries TRBV2 and TRBJ1-1, with unresolved D. Germline V gives CDR1 SNHLY, CDR2 FYNNEI. Trimming cost V 6 bases and J 0 bases, with 20 bases left between them. CDR3 size: 17 residues. The CDR3 spells CASSENQPQTVNTEAFF. CDR3 DNA: TGTGCCAGCAGCGAAAACCAGCCACAGACTGTGAACACTGAAGCTTTCTTT.

This clonotype was seen repeatedly, ten times or more. The rearrangement uses TRBV5-1 and TRBJ2-7, with 12 bases identical to TRBD2. Germline V CDR1 and CDR2: SGHRS, YFSETQ. Germline trimming cut 4 bases from V and 5 bases from J; bases unmatched to any gene: 4. CDR3 size: 14 residues. The chain's CDR3 is CASSLAGGSHEQYF. The CDR3 coding sequence is TGCGCCAGCAGCCTAGCGGGAGGGAGCCACGAGCAGTACTTC.

This clonotype was found many times. This chain links TRBV12-3 or TRBV12-4 with TRBJ2-1; D is ambiguous. The CDR3 runs 12 residues. Trimming removed 4 bases at V and 9 bases at J, with 10 bases between. CDR3 region: CASSSHGGEQFF. CDR3 nucleotide sequence: TGTGCCAGCAGTTCTCACGGCGGTGAGCAGTTCTTC.

This clonotype was seen ten or more times. The chain is built from TRBV15 and TRBJ1-2; a possible D gene is TRBD1 (6 bases). Looked up from germline, CDR1 is LNHNV and CDR2 is YYDKDF (reference sequence). The CDR3 consists of 12 residues. With 5 bases removed from V and 8 bases from J, the gap between germline ends came to 12 bases. Written as DNA, the CDR3 is TGTGCCACCAGCGGGGGGCTGGGCGGCTACACCTTC. Translating it yields CATSGGLGGYTF.

A few counts support this clonotype. The chain carries TRBV6-1 and TRBJ2-3; perhaps TRBD1 as D (6 bases). Germline V gene sequence: CDR1 MNHNS, CDR2 SASEGT. The CDR3 contains 13 residues. The V end lost 7 bases, the J end lost 5 bases, and 13 bases lay between the germline ends. The CDR3 region is CASIPPGEDTQYF. The CDR3, as DNA: TGTGCCAGCATCCCTCCAGGGGAAGATACGCAGTATTTT.

This clonotype was detected many times. The chain has TRBV20-1 and TRBJ2-5, with TRBD1 as a possible D gene (7 bases). Germline assignment: CDR1 DFQATT and CDR2 SNEGSKA (reference sequence). The CDR3 consists of 17 residues. Between the trimmed V and J ends, which lost 1 base and 1 base, there was a span of 19 bases. CDR3 sequence reads: CSARAQGGVPTQETQYF. CDR3 nucleotides: TGCAGTGCTAGAGCCCAGGGGGGAGTGCCCACCCAAGAGACCCAGTACTTC.

The V gene is TRBV3-1, the J gene TRBJ1-1; D is undetermined. Germline V gives CDR1 LGHDT, CDR2 YNNKEL (reference sequence). V shed 4 bases and J shed 0 bases, with 12 bases lying between them. The CDR3 is 15 amino acids. CDR3 DNA sequence: TGTGCCAGCAGCCCTCCCGCCCCCATGAACACTGAAGCTTTCTTT. Translation gives CASSPPAPMNTEAFF.

V is TRBV28 and J is TRBJ1-3; 7 bases agree with TRBD1. The V gene's germline CDR1 is MDHEN and CDR2 SYDVKM. J was trimmed by 0 bases and V by 8 bases; bases with no gene match: 13. This CDR3 spans 17 amino acids. The CDR3 DNA reads as TGTGCCAGCCGGTTCGGACAGACAGGGAACTCTGGAAACACCATATATTTT. Protein product: CASRFGQTGNSGNTIYF.

This clonotype has ten or more counts. J is TRBJ2-3 and V is TRBV2; D ambiguous. The germline CDR1 and CDR2 sequences are SNHLY and FYNNEI. The CDR3 covers 12 residues. V dropped 5 bases and J dropped 2 bases, with 5 bases sitting between them. Here the CDR3 reads CASSQNTDTQYF. The DNA for the CDR3 is TGTGCCAGCAGTCAGAACACAGATACGCAGTATTTT.